This T cell receptor beta chain originates from a study of PD-1 blockade in classical Hodgkin lymphoma (TCRdb year 2020). For the study in its entirety: Nivolumab dosing was 3 mg/kg intravenously every 2 weeks, continuing until either disease progression or unacceptable toxicity. The study used CyTOF and TCR beta sequencing to define a peripheral blood immune signature of response to PD-1 blockade in classical Hodgkin lymphoma. Results and caveats for the whole study, not just this receptor: A significant rise by C4D1 was seen in CD4+ but not CD8+ TCR diversity (p=0.0027 vs p=0.16), with the rise being most apparent in complete responders (p=0.02). Only a single clinical trial cohort was studied, and what caused the repertoire differences, possibly disease activity or prior therapy, remained undefined. Lower diversity was observed in patients in whom nivolumab was started less than 1 year after ASCT, and these patients were excluded from later analyses so that confounding by immune reconstitution would be avoided. Among trial patients, those achieving complete response had baseline diversity similar to that of newly diagnosed patients, while diversity was significantly lower in partial responders and progressors. Baseline TCR diversity was reported to be lower in newly diagnosed patients than in healthy donors and to be lower still in relapsed/refractory patients.

V trim: 3 bases; J trim: 4 bases; unmatched bases: 4. According to the germline V gene (reference sequence), CDR1 reads SSHAT and CDR2 reads FNYEAQ. From the cysteine up to the phenylalanine, the CDR3 has a length of 15 residues. Just the 45-base CDR3 DNA is kept, in frame starting at base 1. The Qiagen DNeasy kit was used to extract genomic DNA both from unsorted PBMCs and from the negatively selected CD4+ and CD8+ fractions. TCR beta CDR3 regions were subjected to amplification by immunoSEQ multiplex PCR with primers that anneal to V and J segments. A synthetic immune receptor repertoire was used to minimize amplification bias, and any residual bias was removed computationally once sequencing was done. The authors' analysis ran thus. Custom Python scripts were used to quantify repertoire diversity as the Shannon entropy index. Unsorted, CD4+ and CD8+ repertoires were analyzed separately, except in combined analyses where CD4+ and CD8+ sequences were merged in silico. A clone counted as expanded when the clone's frequency after treatment rose at least 2-fold relative to C1D1, and clones undetected at baseline were given a pseudocount of 0.5. Clones with 0 or 1 copy at C1D1 were defined as singleton clones, while clones with 2 or more copies were defined as non-singleton clones. By matching protein sequences in sorted samples from the same patient, clones expanded in unsorted samples were annotated as CD4+, CD8+ or unknown. Diversity changes from C1D1 to C4D1 were tested in paired samples using Wilcoxon tests. Imported from immuneACCESS, the table was reduced by TCRdb to in-frame sequences with V and J called. These copies leave out some clones; in studies compared against another copy, an unresolved V gene accounts for under half, and the cause of the remainder is not known. V and J calls and clone size are copied from that table; D and trimming were computed from the DNA. The sample records roughly 90,000 clones, nearly 85% of which are singletons. The top ten clonotypes cover about 17% of the sample.

What this sample's time point label stands for: cycle 4 day 1 (C4D1), after less than seven weeks of nivolumab. Every trial patient had relapsed after autologous stem cell transplantation, and cohorts A, B and C differed in prior brentuximab vedotin exposure. The trial cohort comprised roughly 50 patients with relapsed/refractory classical Hodgkin lymphoma whose best overall responses were complete response, partial response or progressive disease. Single-agent nivolumab was administered to trial patients in the multi-cohort phase II CheckMate 205 trial. An independent review committee assessed best overall response by applying the 2007 International Working Group response criteria. PBMCs from the trial were collected at three points: immediately before nivolumab initiation (C1D1), and during therapy at cycle 2 day 1 and cycle 4 day 1. After peripheral blood was drawn into 8 mL Vacutainer Cell Preparation Tubes, PBMCs were isolated by centrifugation and then cryopreserved.

Comment on this clone: Which antigen it targets is not known. Base qualities are not at hand, and no much larger clone is one base apart.

The TCR sequence derives from a human donor with classical Hodgkin lymphoma. Sequenced material: peripheral blood mononuclear cells (PBMCs), taken before the fourth cycle of nivolumab. The chain is encoded by TRBV7-7 joined to TRBJ2-1; TRBD2 fits 9 bases in the junction. The nucleotide sequence is given as TGTGCCAGCAGCTTTAGACTAGCGGCGTACAATGAGCAGTTCTTC. It specifies CASSFRLAAYNEQFF.